This T cell receptor (beta chain) was obtained from a study of blood T cells in healthy people across ages. Isolated per sample were at least 6 million PBMCs. PCR was performed a second time for roughly 7 to 11 cycles using a sample-barcoded 5' primer and a J-beta primer mix. At least 2.5 million CDR3-containing paired-end reads were obtained per sample. TCRdb re-analysed the 5' RACE reads in MiXCR, keeping a single row per CDR3 protein. The data contain more than 650,000 distinct CDR3 sequences, about 20% of them seen just once; the ten biggest clones take up around 21%. General study points: Higher diversity, along with more naive CD4+ cells, distinguished long-lived donors from aged donors.

The CDR3 spans 17 residues. The germline CDR1 and CDR2 sequences are SEHNR and FQNEAQ (reference sequence). Trimming cost V 0 bases and J 8 bases, with 19 bases left between them. Only a few counts were recorded for this clonotype. Its antigen is undetermined. This TCR was recovered from a man between 65 and 79 years old in good health. Sequencing used blood. The chain couples TRBV7-9 to TRBJ1-4; D unclear. Written as DNA, the CDR3 is TGTGCCAGCAGCTTAGCCCTGACCCAGGACCGCCCGGAAAAACTGTTTTTT. It is translated as CASSLALTQDRPEKLFF. The full variable domain, completed using reference TRBV7-9 and TRBJ1-4, is DTGVSQNPRHKITKRGQNVTFRCDPISEHNRLYWYRQTLGQGPEFLTYFQNEAQLEKSRLLSDRFSAERPKGSFSTLEIQRTEQGDSAMYLCASSLALTQDRPEKLFFGSGTQLSVL.